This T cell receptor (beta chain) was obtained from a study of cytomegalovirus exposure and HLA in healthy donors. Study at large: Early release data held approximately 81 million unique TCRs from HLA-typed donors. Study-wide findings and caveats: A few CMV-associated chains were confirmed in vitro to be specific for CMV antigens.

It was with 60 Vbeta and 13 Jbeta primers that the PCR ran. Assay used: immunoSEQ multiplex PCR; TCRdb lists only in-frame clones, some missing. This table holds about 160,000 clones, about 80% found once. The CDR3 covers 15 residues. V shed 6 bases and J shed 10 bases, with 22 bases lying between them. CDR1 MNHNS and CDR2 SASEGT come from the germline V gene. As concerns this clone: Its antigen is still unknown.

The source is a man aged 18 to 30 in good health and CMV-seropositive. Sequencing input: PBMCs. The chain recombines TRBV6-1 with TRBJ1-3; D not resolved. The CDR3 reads CASRGGSGSPSTIYF. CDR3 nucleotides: TGTGCCAGCAGGGGTGGTTCGGGGTCCCCATCGACCATATATTTT.